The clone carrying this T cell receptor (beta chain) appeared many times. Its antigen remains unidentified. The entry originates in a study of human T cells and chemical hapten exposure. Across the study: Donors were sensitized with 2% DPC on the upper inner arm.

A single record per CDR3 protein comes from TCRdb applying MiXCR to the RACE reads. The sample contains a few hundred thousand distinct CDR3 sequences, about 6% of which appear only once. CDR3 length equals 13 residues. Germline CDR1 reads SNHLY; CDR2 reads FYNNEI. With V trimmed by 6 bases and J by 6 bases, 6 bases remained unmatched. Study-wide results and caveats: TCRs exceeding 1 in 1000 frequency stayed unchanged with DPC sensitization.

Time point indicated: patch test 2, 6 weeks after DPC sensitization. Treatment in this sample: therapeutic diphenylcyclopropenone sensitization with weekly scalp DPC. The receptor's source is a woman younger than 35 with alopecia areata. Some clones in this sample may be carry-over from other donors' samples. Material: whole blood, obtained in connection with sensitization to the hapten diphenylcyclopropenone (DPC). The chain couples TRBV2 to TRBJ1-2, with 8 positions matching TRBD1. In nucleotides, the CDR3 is TGTGCCAGCAGCCGGACAGGGACTGATGGCTACACCTTC. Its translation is CASSRTGTDGYTF.